The 10 T cell receptor beta chains presented below share a single source sample, sequenced in a study of blood T cell repertoires in COVID-19. Libraries were prepared by immunoSEQ multiplex PCR; TCRdb keeps only in-frame clonotypes and omits some of them. The table lists about 130,000 clones, about four fifths of them singletons. Material for sequencing was peripheral blood. The receptors stem from a man aged 35-49 years with active or convalescent COVID-19.

This clone was counted many times. The J gene is TRBJ2-7, the V gene TRBV2, with D possibly TRBD1 on 7 matching bases. V was shortened by 1 base and J by 2 bases, with 15 bases between the two germline ends. The CDR3 runs to 16 residues. From germline, CDR1 is SNHLY and CDR2 FYNNEI. Here the CDR3 DNA reads TGTGCCAGCAGTGAAGGGAGGGGGCGATCGACCTACGAGCAGTACTTC. Protein product: CASSEGRGRSTYEQYF.

As for this clone: At one end, the junction sequence differs from germline, possibly due to a read error. This sequence joins TRBV5-4 and TRBJ1-3; TRBD1 is a possible D gene (5 bases). Germline values: CDR1 SGHNT, CDR2 YYREEE (reference sequence). This CDR3 has 15 amino acids. The DNA of the CDR3 is TGTGCCAGCAGCTTCGGCCTCACGGGGGGAAATACCATATATTTT. Protein product: CASSFGLTGGNTIYF.

This clone was seen a handful of times. The CDR3 region has the DNA TGTGCCAGCAGCCCTCAACAGAATAGCAATCAGCCCCAGCATTTT. Translated: CASSPQQNSNQPQHF. The rearrangement links TRBV4-2 to TRBJ1-5; no clear D gene. From germline, CDR1 is LGHNA and CDR2 YNFKEQ. The CDR3 has 15 amino acids. V was pared by 4 bases and J by 0 bases, with 10 bases between.

The V call is TRBV7-2, the J call TRBJ1-1, with TRBD1 matching over 9 bases. The CDR3 loop spans 16 amino acids. The germline gives CDR1 SGHTA, CDR2 FQGNSA. The V and J ends lost 5 bases and 6 bases, in that order; junction bases with no gene match: 13. CDR3 amino acids: CASSTSTGGLRAEAFF. CDR3 DNA: TGTGCCAGCAGCACCAGCACAGGGGGCCTCCGGGCTGAAGCTTTCTTT. The full variable domain, with the rest looked up from reference TRBV7-2 and TRBJ1-1, is GAGVSQSPSNKVTEKGKDVELRCDPISGHTALYWYRQSLGQGLEFLIYFQGNSAPDKSGLPSDRFSAERTGGSVSTLTIQRTQQEDSAVYLCASSTSTGGLRAEAFFGQGTRLTVV.

V is TRBV27 and J is TRBJ2-7; TRBD2 aligns across 7 bases. CDR3 length: 14 residues. CDR1 MNHEY and CDR2 SMNVEV come from the germline V gene (reference sequence). Losses at the gene ends were 2 bases for V and 9 bases for J; bases not matched to a gene: 10. CDR3 loop: CASSLIRSGDPQYF. In DNA form, the CDR3 reads TGTGCCAGCAGTTTAATCCGAAGCGGGGATCCGCAGTACTTC.

The chain links TRBV9 to TRBJ1-2; D gene unclear. Germline loops: CDR1 SGDLS, CDR2 YYNGEE. The CDR3 runs to 13 residues. V lost 0 bases, J lost 7 bases, and 10 bases lay in between. CDR3 in DNA: TGTGCCAGCAGCGTAGACGGGATCGGTGGCTACACCTTC. It specifies CASSVDGIGGYTF.

The chain employs TRBV21-1 and TRBJ1-2; the D call TRBD1 from the table was never checked on the DNA. TRBV21-1 is flagged as a pseudogene. The CDR3 sequence is 16 residues long. In DNA form, the CDR3 reads TGTGCCAGCAGCGATTACCCCAGGGCCGGACACTATGGCTACACCTTC. This sequence encodes CASSDYPRAGHYGYTF.

The V call is TRBV28, the J call TRBJ1-2; D might be TRBD1 (5 bases). V lost 4 bases, J lost 5 bases, and 17 bases lay in between. Germline V CDR1 and CDR2: MDHEN, SYDVKM. CDR3 length: 15 amino acids. CDR3 bases: TGTGCCAGCAGTTCCGCCGGGGGGTTCGGTTATGGCTACACCTTC. The encoded protein is CASSSAGGFGYGYTF.

This chain connects TRBV15 to TRBJ1-1; tentative D call: TRBD1 (5 bases). Germline CDR1 and CDR2: LNHNV and YYDKDF (reference sequence). Trimming cost V 2 bases and J 5 bases, with 15 bases left between them. The CDR3 loop spans 15 amino acids. CDR3 DNA: TGTGCCACCAGCAGACCTACAGGAGAAGGGACTGAAGCTTTCTTT. Encoded protein: CATSRPTGEGTEAFF. The full variable domain, its missing parts supplied by reference TRBV15 and TRBJ1-1, is DAMVIQNPRYQVTQFGKPVTLSCSQTLNHNVMYWYQQKSSQAPKLLFHYYDKDFNNEADTPDNFQSRRPNTSFCFLDIRSPGLGDTAMYLCATSRPTGEGTEAFFGQGTRLTVV.

The gene calls are TRBV5-4 and TRBJ1-1, with D perhaps matching TRBD1 (5 bases). With 4 bases removed from V and 4 bases from J, the gap between germline ends came to 17 bases. CDR1 is SGHNT and CDR2 is YYREEE in the germline V gene (reference sequence). The CDR3 totals 15 residues. This CDR3 is CASSKEEGLGTEAFF. The CDR3 bases are TGTGCCAGCAGCAAGGAGGAGGGGCTGGGCACTGAAGCTTTCTTT.